These 13 T cell receptor beta chains came from one sample sequenced in a study of blood T cell repertoires in COVID-19. The repertoire was sequenced with immunoSEQ multiplex PCR; TCRdb's copy has only in-frame clones and lacks some. This table holds about 350,000 clones, roughly 87% found once. The sample consisted of PBMCs or T cells enriched from blood (not recorded which). All receptors come from a woman in her twenties or thirties who had recovered from COVID-19.

The chain recombines TRBV18 with TRBJ1-1; 8 positions agree with TRBD1. The CDR3 length is 13 residues. Germline V gene data show CDR1 as KGHSH and CDR2 as LQKENI. The V segment lost 3 bases and the J segment 11 bases; nucleotides outside the gene matches: 8. The CDR3 nucleotides are TGTGCCAGCTCACCGGGTCAGGGGGCTTTGGCTTTCTTT. It is translated as CASSPGQGALAFF.

The chain carries TRBV5-1 and TRBJ2-2; D is uncertain. The CDR3 consists of 15 residues. Germline-derived CDR1 and CDR2 are SGHRS and YFSETQ. Trimming stripped 0 bases from V and 5 bases from J, with 11 bases between. The CDR3 sequence is CASSLALSNTGELFF. DNA of the CDR3: TGCGCCAGCAGCTTGGCCTTGAGTAATACCGGGGAGCTGTTTTTT.

CDR3 sequence (DNA): TGTGCCAGCAGTGCCCGGGACAAACGCACCGGGGAGCTGTTTTTT. This codes for CASSARDKRTGELFF. V usage is TRBV2 and J usage is TRBJ2-2; the D gene is possibly TRBD1 (6 bases). V dropped 4 bases and J dropped 4 bases, with 13 bases sitting between them. This CDR3 spans 15 amino acids. CDR1 is SNHLY, CDR2 FYNNEI, per germline.

The V gene is TRBV4-1, the J gene TRBJ1-1; perhaps TRBD1 as D (5 bases). CDR3 length: 15 residues. Germline V CDR1 and CDR2: MGHRA, YSYEKL. The ends were cut back, 0 bases at V and 5 bases at J, with 13 bases in the middle. The CDR3 bases are TGCGCCAGCAGCCAAGATCAGGGTCCTAGGACTGAAGCTTTCTTT. This encodes CASSQDQGPRTEAFF.

A word on this clone: At one boundary the junction diverges from the germline segment, which might be a read error. The rearrangement links TRBV30 to TRBJ1-1; 8 nucleotides line up with TRBD1. The germline CDR1 and CDR2 sequences are GTSNPN and SVGIG (reference sequence). This CDR3 has 20 amino acids. The CDR3 is CAWSVSPGTGSPLMNTETFF. In nucleotides, the CDR3 is TGTGCCTGGAGTGTGTCTCCCGGGACAGGATCCCCTCTCATGAACACTGAAACTTTCTTT. The variable domain in full, with the rest retrieved from reference TRBV30 and TRBJ1-1, is SQTIHQWPATLVQPVGSPLSLECTVEGTSNPNLYWYRQAAGRGLQLLFYSVGIGQISSEVPQNLSASRPQDRQFILSSKKLLLSDSGFYLCAWSVSPGTGSPLMNTETFFGQGTRLTVV.

The rearrangement joins TRBV29-1 to TRBJ2-3; a possible D gene is TRBD1 (5 bases). Trimming cost V 3 bases and J 2 bases, with 9 bases left between them. The germline V gene has CDR1 SQVTM and CDR2 ANQGSEA. The CDR3 is 13 amino acids. The CDR3 here is CSVETAHTDTQYF. The CDR3 DNA reads as TGCAGCGTTGAGACAGCCCACACAGATACGCAGTATTTT.

V and J are TRBV7-8 and TRBJ2-4, with D perhaps TRBD1 (5 bases). Per the germline V gene, CDR1 is SGHVS and CDR2 is FQNEAQ. The CDR3 length is 17 residues. With 5 bases removed from V and 0 bases from J, the gap between germline ends came to 17 bases. CDR3 loop: CASSPRRQGVAKNIQYF. The CDR3 DNA is TGTGCCAGCAGCCCACGTCGGCAGGGCGTAGCCAAAAACATTCAGTACTTC.

The chain carries TRBV29-1 and TRBJ1-2; 8 bases agree with TRBD1. Trimming at V came to 7 bases and at J to 4 bases, leaving 11 bases not matched to a gene. Looked up from germline, CDR1 is SQVTM and CDR2 is ANQGSEA. The CDR3 loop spans 14 amino acids. CDR3 protein: CSARGQGGRYGYTF. CDR3 DNA: TGCAGCGCCCGAGGACAGGGTGGGCGCTATGGCTACACCTTC.

The CDR3: CASSGYQDQHRGYTF. CDR3 DNA sequence: TGCGCCAGCAGTGGGTACCAGGATCAACATCGGGGCTACACCTTC. V gene TRBV10-1 combines with J gene TRBJ1-2; no definite D call. The CDR3 sequence is 15 residues long. Trimming left V 4 bases short and J 8 bases short, with 20 bases between. Germline V gene data show CDR1 as WNHNN and CDR2 as SYGVQD (reference sequence).

This chain joins TRBV29-1 and TRBJ1-1; D gene unclear. V dropped 8 bases and J dropped 8 bases, with 6 bases sitting between them. Per the germline V gene, CDR1 is SQVTM and CDR2 is ANQGSEA. The CDR3 is 8 amino acids. Here the CDR3 DNA reads TGCAGCTCCGGGGAAGCTTTCTTT. Translated: CSSGEAFF. Drawing the rest from reference TRBV29-1 and TRBJ1-1, the complete variable domain is SAVISQKPSRDICQRGTSLTIQCQVDSQVTMMFWYRQQPGQSLTLIATANQGSEATYESGFVIDKFPISRPNLTFSTLTVSNMSPEDSSIYLCSSGEAFFGQGTRLTVV.

J is TRBJ2-2 and V is TRBV4-1, with D unresolved. Germline V gene sequence: CDR1 MGHRA, CDR2 YSYEKL. This CDR3 region has 15 residues. V was trimmed by 1 base and J by 1 base, leaving 7 bases between them. DNA for the CDR3: TGCGCCAGCAGCCAAGCTTCCGGGAACACCGGGGAGCTGTTTTTT. Amino acid sequence: CASSQASGNTGELFF.

The chain combines TRBV2 with TRBJ2-2, with TRBD1 identical over 9 bases. V shed 8 bases, J shed 2 bases, and the junction held 3 bases outside the gene matches. The CDR3 has 14 amino acids. Germline CDR1 is SNHLY and CDR2 is FYNNEI. CDR3 residues: CASHRGPNTGELFF. CDR3 coding DNA: TGTGCCAGCCACAGGGGGCCAAACACCGGGGAGCTGTTTTTT.

The chain joins TRBV10-1 to TRBJ1-1; 7 bases line up with TRBD1. Germline V CDR1 and CDR2: WNHNN, SYGVQD (reference sequence). J was trimmed by 8 bases and V by 5 bases; bases with no gene match: 8. This CDR3 comprises 13 residues. The DNA for the CDR3 is TGCGCCAGCAGTTCGAGGTCAGGGGGAGAAGCTTTCTTT. This encodes CASSSRSGGEAFF.